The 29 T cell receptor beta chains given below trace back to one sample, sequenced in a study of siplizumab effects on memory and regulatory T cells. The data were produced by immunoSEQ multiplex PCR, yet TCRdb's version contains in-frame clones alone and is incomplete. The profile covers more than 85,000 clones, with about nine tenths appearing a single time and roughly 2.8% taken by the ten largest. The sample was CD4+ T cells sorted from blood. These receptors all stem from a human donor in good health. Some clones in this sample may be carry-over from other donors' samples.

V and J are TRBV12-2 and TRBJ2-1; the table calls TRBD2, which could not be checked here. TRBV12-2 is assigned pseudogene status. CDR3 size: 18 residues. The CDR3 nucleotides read TGTGCAAGTCGACCCGCCCCCGAACTAGCGGGAATTTACAATGAGCAGTTCTTC. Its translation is CASRPAPELAGIYNEQFF.

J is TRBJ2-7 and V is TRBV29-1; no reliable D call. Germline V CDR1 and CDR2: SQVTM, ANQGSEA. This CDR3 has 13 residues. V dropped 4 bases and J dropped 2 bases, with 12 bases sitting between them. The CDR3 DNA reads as TGCAGCGTTGCAAGGGAAGCGACCTACGAGCAGTACTTC. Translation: CSVAREATYEQYF.

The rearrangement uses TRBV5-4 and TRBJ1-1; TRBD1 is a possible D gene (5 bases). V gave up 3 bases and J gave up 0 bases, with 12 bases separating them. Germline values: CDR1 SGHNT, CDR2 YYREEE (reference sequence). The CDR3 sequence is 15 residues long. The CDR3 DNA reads TGTGCCAGCAGCTCGGAGGGGACCCTGAACACTGAAGCTTTCTTT. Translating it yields CASSSEGTLNTEAFF.

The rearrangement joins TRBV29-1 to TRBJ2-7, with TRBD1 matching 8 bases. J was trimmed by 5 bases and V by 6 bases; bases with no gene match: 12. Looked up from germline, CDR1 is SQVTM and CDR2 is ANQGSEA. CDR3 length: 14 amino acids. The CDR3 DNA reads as TGCAGCGTCGATATAGGACAGGGAATTGACGAGCAGTACTTC. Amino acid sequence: CSVDIGQGIDEQYF.

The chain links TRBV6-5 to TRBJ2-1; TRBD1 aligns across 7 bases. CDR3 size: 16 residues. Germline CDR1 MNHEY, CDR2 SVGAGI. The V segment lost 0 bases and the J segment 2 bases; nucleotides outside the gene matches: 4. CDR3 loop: CASSYSRTGAYNEQFF. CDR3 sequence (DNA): TGTGCCAGCAGTTACTCTAGGACAGGTGCCTACAATGAGCAGTTCTTC.

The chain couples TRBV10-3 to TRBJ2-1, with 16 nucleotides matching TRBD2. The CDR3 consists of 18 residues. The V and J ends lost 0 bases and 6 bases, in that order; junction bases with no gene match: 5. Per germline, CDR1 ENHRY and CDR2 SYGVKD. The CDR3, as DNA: TGTGCCATCAGTGAGTCTGGGACTAGCGGGAGGGGGGTCAATGAGCAGTTCTTC. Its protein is CAISESGTSGRGVNEQFF.

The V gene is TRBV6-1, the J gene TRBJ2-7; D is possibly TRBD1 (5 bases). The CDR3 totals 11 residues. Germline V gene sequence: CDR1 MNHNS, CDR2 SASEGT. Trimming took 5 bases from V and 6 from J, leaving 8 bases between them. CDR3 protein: CASSRTGEQYF. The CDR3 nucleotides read TGTGCCAGCAGTCGAACAGGCGAGCAGTACTTC.

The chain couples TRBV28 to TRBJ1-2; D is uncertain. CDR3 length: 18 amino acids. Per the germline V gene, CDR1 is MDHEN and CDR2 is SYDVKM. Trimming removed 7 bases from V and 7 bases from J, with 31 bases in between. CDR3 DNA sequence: TGTGCCAGCATCAATCAGGCCCCGGGAGAGGGTTCGTCGGTTGGCTACACCTTC. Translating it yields CASINQAPGEGSSVGYTF.

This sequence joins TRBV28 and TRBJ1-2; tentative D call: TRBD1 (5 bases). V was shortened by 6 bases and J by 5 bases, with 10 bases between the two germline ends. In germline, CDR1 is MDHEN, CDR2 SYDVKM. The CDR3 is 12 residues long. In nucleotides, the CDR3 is TGTGCCAGCAGCTGGGGGGAATATGGCTACACCTTC. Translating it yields CASSWGEYGYTF.

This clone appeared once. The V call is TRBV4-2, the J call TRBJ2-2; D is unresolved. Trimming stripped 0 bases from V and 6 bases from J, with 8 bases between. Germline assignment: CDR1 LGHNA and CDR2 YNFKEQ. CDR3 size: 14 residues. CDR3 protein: CASSQEGIAGELFF. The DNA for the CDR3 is TGTGCCAGCAGCCAAGAGGGGATTGCCGGGGAGCTGTTTTTT.

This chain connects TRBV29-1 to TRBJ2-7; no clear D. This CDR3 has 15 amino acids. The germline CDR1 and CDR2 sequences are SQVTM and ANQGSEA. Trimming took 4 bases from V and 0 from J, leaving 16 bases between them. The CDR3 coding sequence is TGCAGCGTTGGGTTCCGGCAGCCACCCTCCTACGAGCAGTACTTC. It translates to CSVGFRQPPSYEQYF.

CDR3 DNA: TGCGCCAGCAGCCAAGAGACCTGGGCAGCCCATTCCTACGAGCAGTACTTC. Protein sequence: CASSQETWAAHSYEQYF. This sequence joins TRBV4-1 and TRBJ2-7; D is ambiguous. Per germline, CDR1 MGHRA and CDR2 YSYEKL. With 0 bases removed from V and 1 base from J, the gap between germline ends came to 16 bases. This CDR3 is built from 17 residues.

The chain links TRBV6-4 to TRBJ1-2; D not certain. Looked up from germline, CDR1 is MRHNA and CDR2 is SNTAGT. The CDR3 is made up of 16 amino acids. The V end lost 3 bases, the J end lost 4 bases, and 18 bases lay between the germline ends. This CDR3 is CASSECCYRRSYGYTF. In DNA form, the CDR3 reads TGTGCCAGCAGTGAATGTTGTTACAGAAGGAGCTATGGCTACACCTTC.

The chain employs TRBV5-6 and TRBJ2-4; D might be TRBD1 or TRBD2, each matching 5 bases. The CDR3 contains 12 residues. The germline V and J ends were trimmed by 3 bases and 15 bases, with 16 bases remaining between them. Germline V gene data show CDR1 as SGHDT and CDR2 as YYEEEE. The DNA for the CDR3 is TGTGCCAGCAGCTCCGGGGACCGTGTAATGTACTTC. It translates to CASSSGDRVMYF.

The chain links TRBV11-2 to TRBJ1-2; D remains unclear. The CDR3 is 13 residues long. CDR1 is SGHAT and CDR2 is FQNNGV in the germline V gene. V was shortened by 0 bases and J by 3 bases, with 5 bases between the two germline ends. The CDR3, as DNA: TGTGCCAGCAGCTTAGAGCGCCACTATGGCTACACCTTC. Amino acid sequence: CASSLERHYGYTF.

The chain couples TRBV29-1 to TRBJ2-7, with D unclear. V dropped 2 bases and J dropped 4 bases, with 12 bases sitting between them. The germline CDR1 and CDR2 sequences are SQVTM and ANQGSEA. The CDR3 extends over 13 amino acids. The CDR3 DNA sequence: TGCAGCGTTGAAAGGCCTGCCGTATACGAGCAGTACTTC. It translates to CSVERPAVYEQYF.

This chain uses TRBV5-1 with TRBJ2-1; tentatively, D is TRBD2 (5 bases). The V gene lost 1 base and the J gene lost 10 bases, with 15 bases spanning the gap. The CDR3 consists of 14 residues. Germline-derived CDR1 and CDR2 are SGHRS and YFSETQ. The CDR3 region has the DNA TGCGCCAGCAGCTTGAGTGGGCGGAGACTAGAGCAGTTCTTC. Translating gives CASSLSGRRLEQFF.

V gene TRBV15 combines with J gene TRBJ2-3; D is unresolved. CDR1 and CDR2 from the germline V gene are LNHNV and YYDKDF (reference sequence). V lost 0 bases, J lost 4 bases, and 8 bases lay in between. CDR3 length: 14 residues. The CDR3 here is CATSRDYWADTQYF. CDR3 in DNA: TGTGCCACCAGCAGAGATTACTGGGCAGATACGCAGTATTTT.

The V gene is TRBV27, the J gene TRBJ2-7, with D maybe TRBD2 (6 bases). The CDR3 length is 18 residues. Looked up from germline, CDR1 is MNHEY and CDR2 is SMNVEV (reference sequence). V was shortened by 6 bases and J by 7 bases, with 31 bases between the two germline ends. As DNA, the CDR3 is TGTGCCAGCAGCCTAGGGGTTATCAGGGAGGCGATGTCGGGTGAGCAGTACTTC. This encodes CASSLGVIREAMSGEQYF.

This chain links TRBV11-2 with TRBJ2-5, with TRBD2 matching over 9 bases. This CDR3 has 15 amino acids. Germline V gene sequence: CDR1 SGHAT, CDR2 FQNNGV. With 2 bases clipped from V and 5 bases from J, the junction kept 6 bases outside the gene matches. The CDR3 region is CASSLRLAERETQYF. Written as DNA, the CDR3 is TGTGCCAGCAGCTTAAGACTAGCGGAGCGGGAGACCCAGTACTTC.

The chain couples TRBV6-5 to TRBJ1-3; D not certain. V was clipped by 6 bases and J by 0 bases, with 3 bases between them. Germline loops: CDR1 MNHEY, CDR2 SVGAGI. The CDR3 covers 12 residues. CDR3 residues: CASRTSGNTIYF. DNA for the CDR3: TGTGCCAGCAGAACCTCTGGAAACACCATATATTTT.

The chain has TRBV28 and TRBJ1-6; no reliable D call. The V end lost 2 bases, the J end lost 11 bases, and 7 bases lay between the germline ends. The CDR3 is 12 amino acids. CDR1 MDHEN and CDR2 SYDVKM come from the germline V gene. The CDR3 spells CASSLGLPPLHF. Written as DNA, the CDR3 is TGTGCCAGCAGTTTAGGATTACCACCCCTCCACTTT.

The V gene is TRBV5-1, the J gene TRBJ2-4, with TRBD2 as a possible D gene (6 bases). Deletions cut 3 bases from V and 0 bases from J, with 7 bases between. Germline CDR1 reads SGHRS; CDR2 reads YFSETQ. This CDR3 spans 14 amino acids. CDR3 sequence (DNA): TGCGCCAGCAGCTCGGGAGTAGCCAAAAACATTCAGTACTTC. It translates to CASSSGVAKNIQYF.

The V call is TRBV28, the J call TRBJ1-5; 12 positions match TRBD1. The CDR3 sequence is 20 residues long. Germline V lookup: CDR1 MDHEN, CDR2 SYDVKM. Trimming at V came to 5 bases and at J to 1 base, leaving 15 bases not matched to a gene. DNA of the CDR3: TGTGCCAGCAGTCCCCCCGGGACAGGGGGCGAGGGCCGGAGCAATCAGCCCCAGCATTTT. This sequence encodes CASSPPGTGGEGRSNQPQHF.

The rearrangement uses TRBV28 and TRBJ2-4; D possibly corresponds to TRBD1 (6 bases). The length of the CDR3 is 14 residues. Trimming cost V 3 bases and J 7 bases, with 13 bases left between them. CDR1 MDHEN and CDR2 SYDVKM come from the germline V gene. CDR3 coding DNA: TGTGCCAGCAGTTTTGCAGGGCAGGGGAACATTCAGTACTTC. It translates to CASSFAGQGNIQYF.

DNA of the CDR3: TGCGCCAGCAGCCAAACTGGGGCGGGAGGGGCCTACGAGCAGTACTTC. This gives the protein CASSQTGAGGAYEQYF. The chain has TRBV4-1 and TRBJ2-7; 9 bases match TRBD2. This CDR3 has 16 amino acids. From germline, CDR1 is MGHRA and CDR2 YSYEKL. V was pared by 2 bases and J by 2 bases, with 7 bases of the junction left unmatched.

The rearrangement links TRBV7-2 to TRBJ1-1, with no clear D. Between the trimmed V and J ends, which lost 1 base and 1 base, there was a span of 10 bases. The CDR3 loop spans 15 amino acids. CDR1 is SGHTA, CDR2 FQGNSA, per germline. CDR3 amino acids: CASSLVTSKNTEAFF. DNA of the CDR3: TGTGCCAGCAGCTTAGTTACCTCCAAGAACACTGAAGCTTTCTTT.

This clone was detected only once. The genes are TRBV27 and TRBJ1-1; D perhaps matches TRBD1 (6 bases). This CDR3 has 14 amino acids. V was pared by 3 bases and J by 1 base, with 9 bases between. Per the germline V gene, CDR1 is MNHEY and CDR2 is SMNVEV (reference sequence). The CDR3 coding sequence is TGTGCCAGCAGTTTTACAGGGAGGAACACTGAAGCTTTCTTT. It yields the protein CASSFTGRNTEAFF.

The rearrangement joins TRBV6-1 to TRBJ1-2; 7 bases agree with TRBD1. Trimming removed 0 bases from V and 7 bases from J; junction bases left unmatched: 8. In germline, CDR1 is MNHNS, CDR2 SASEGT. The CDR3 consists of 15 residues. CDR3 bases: TGTGCCAGCAGTGAAGCGACAGGGAGGATTGGTGGCTACACCTTC. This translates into CASSEATGRIGGYTF.